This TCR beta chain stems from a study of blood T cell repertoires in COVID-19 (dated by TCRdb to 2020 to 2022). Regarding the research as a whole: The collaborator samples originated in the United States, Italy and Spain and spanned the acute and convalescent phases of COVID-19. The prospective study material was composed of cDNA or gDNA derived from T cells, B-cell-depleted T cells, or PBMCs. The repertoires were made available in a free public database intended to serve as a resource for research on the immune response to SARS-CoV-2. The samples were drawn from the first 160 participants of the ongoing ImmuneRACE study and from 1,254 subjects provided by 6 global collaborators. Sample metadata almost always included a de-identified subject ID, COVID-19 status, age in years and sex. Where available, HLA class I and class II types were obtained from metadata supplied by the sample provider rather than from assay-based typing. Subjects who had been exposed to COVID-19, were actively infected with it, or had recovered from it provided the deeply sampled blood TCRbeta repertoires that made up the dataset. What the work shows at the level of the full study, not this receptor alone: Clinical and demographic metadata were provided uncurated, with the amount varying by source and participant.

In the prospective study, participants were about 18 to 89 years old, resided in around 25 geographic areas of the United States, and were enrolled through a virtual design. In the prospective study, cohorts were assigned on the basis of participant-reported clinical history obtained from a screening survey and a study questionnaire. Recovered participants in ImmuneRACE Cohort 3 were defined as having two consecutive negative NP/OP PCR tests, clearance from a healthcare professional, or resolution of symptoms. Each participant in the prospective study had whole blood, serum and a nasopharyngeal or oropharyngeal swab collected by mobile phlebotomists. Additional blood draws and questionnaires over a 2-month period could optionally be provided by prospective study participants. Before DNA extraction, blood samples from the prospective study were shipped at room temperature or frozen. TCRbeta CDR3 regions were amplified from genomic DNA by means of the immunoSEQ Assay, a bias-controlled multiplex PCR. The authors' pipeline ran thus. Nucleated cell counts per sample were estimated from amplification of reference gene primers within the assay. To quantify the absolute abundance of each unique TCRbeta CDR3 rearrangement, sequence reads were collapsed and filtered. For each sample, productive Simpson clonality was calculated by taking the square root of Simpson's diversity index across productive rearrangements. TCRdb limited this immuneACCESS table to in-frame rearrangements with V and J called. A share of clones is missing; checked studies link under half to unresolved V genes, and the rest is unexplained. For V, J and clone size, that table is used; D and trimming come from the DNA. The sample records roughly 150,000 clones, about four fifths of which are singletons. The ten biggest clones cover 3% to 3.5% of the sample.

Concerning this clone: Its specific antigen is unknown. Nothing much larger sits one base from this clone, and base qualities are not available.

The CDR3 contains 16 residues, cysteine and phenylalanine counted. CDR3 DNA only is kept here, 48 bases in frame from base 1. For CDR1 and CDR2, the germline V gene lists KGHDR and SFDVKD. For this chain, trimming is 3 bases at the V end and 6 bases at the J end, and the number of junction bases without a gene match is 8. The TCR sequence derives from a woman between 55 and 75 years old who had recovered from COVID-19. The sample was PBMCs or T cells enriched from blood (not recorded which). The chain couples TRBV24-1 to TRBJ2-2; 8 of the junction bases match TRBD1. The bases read TGTGCCACCAGTGATCTCGGACAGGGTCAGGCCGGGGAGCTGTTTTTT. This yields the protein CATSDLGQGQAGELFF.